Following are 10 T cell receptor beta chains from one sample sequenced in a study of cytomegalovirus exposure and HLA in healthy donors. The PCR employed 60 Vbeta primers together with 13 Jbeta primers. Data came from immunoSEQ multiplex PCR; TCRdb stores just in-frame clones and leaves some out. The sample includes 90,000 to 130,000 clones. Material: PBMCs. These receptors all come from a man aged 35 to 55 in good health and CMV-seropositive.

The chain combines TRBV5-1 with TRBJ2-5; no clear D. The J call may be incorrect, as the DNA end agrees better with TRBJ2-7. Per germline, CDR1 SGHRS and CDR2 YFSETQ. This CDR3 has 14 amino acids. CDR3 bases: TGCGCCAGCAGTACGGCTGCCGGAGACTACGAGCAGTACTTC. It is translated as CASSTAAGDYEQYF.

The chain couples TRBV5-1 to TRBJ1-5; 7 bases agree with TRBD1. Germline lookup yields CDR1 SGHRS and CDR2 YFSETQ. The CDR3 is 15 amino acids. J gave up 0 bases and V 5 bases, and 5 bases lay outside the gene matches. The CDR3 coding sequence is TGCGCCAGCAGACAGGGGCCCGTTAGCAATCAGCCCCAGCATTTT. It yields the protein CASRQGPVSNQPQHF.

The chain combines TRBV6-5 with TRBJ2-7; no definite D call. V lost 6 bases and J lost 2, with 8 bases in between. The length of the CDR3 is 12 residues. Looked up from germline, CDR1 is MNHEY and CDR2 is SVGAGI. In DNA, the CDR3 is TGTGCCAGCAGGGGCAGCACCTACGAGCAGTACTTC. Its translation: CASRGSTYEQYF.

The chain has TRBV5-4 and TRBJ2-1; D gene ambiguous. The CDR3 covers 15 residues. V was clipped by 0 bases and J by 0 bases, with 7 bases between them. Per germline, CDR1 SGHNT and CDR2 YYREEE (reference sequence). DNA for the CDR3: TGTGCCAGCAGCTTGGACGCGAGCTCCTACAATGAGCAGTTCTTC. Encoded protein: CASSLDASSYNEQFF.

The V gene is TRBV27, the J gene TRBJ1-1; D unclear. The CDR3 has 13 residues. V dropped 5 bases and J dropped 8 bases, with 15 bases sitting between them. Per the germline V gene, CDR1 is MNHEY and CDR2 is SMNVEV (reference sequence). The CDR3 spells CASSVSGRSEAFF. The CDR3 DNA reads TGTGCCAGCAGTGTCTCCGGGAGATCGGAAGCTTTCTTT.

The V gene is TRBV7-2, the J gene TRBJ2-6; possible D gene TRBD2, 6 bases. Germline CDR1 is SGHTA and CDR2 is FQGNSA. V was clipped by 1 base and J by 4 bases, with 17 bases between them. The CDR3 has 18 residues. CDR3 nucleotides: TGTGCCAGCAGCTTAGTAGTGTTGTGGGGGGTAGGGGCCAACGTCCTGACTTTC. This encodes CASSLVVLWGVGANVLTF.

This chain links TRBV5-1 with TRBJ1-1, with a possible D match to TRBD1 (5 bases). V lost 0 bases, J lost 4 bases, and 10 bases lay in between. In germline, CDR1 is SGHRS, CDR2 YFSETQ. The CDR3 runs 14 residues. Here the CDR3 DNA reads TGCGCCAGCAGCTTGGGAGGACAATTCACTGAAGCTTTCTTT. Translating it yields CASSLGGQFTEAFF.

The chain joins TRBV13 to TRBJ2-7; 7 bases match TRBD1. The CDR3 contains 15 residues. In germline, CDR1 is PRHDT, CDR2 FYEKMQ (reference sequence). V dropped 4 bases and J dropped 3; count of bases not matched to a gene: 9. Written as DNA, the CDR3 is TGTGCCAGCAGCTCCGGACAGGCCAATTTCTACGAGCAGTACTTC. Translated, it gives CASSSGQANFYEQYF.

The V call is TRBV7-2, the J call TRBJ1-2; 8 bases are shared with TRBD1. Looked up from germline, CDR1 is SGHTA and CDR2 is FQGNSA. There are 15 residues in the CDR3. The J segment lost 8 bases and the V segment lost 1 base, leaving 9 bases of the junction unmatched. The CDR3 DNA follows: TGTGCCAGCAGCTTAGACAACAGGGGGGCCGACGGCTACACCTTC. Encoded protein: CASSLDNRGADGYTF. Drawing the rest from reference TRBV7-2 and TRBJ1-2, the complete variable domain is GAGVSQSPSNKVTEKGKDVELRCDPISGHTALYWYRQSLGQGLEFLIYFQGNSAPDKSGLPSDRFSAERTGGSVSTLTIQRTQQEDSAVYLCASSLDNRGADGYTFGSGTRLTVV.

The chain carries TRBV2 and TRBJ2-5, with a weak D call TRBD2 (5 bases). V was clipped by 0 bases and J by 5 bases, with 10 bases between them. Germline loops: CDR1 SNHLY, CDR2 FYNNEI. There are 14 residues in the CDR3. The CDR3 DNA is TGTGCCAGCAGTGAAGCGCTTCGAGGGGAGACCCAGTACTTC. This translates into CASSEALRGETQYF. Supplemented by reference TRBV2 and TRBJ2-5, the full variable domain reads EPEVTQTPSHQVTQMGQEVILRCVPISNHLYFYWYRQILGQKVEFLVSFYNNEISEKSEIFDDQFSVERPDGSNFTLKIRSTKLEDSAMYFCASSEALRGETQYFGPGTRLLVL.